This TCR beta chain was profiled in a study of T cells after yellow fever vaccination. About the research overall: The fractions with low cell numbers were processed using SMART-Seq v4 Ultra Low Input.

The study, taken as a whole, reports: Abundant bulk-derived clonotypes could contaminate FACS-sorted repertoires. Subsequent to the booster, the majority of primary-vaccination clones reappeared (roughly 97% CD4, 88% CD8).

Germline values: CDR1 DFQATT, CDR2 SNEGSKA (reference sequence). V shed 6 bases and J 4 bases; nucleotides not matched to a gene: 12. There are 15 residues in the CDR3. This clonotype was picked up a small number of times. Its antigen is not identified. Conversion of TCR transcripts into cDNA relied on 5'RACE template switching, which added a universal primer site and UMIs. Each CDR3 protein gets one entry after TCRdb re-called the 5' RACE reads with MiXCR. The sample contains hundreds of thousands of distinct CDR3 sequences, roughly 12% of which appear only once. This chain uses TRBV20-1 with TRBJ2-5, with TRBD1 identical over 9 bases. This specimen was PBMCs, taken on the day of the yellow fever booster vaccination. The source of this sequence is a man aged 25 to 45 who received the YFV17D yellow fever vaccine. CDR3 in DNA: TGCAGTGCCGAGCCTCGACAGGGGGAACGAGAGACCCAGTACTTC. Its protein product is CSAEPRQGERETQYF.